The sequence of this T cell receptor beta chain was determined in a study of CD8 T cells in ankylosing spondylitis listed by TCRdb under 2017. Background on the whole study: To find TCR variants linked to disease, the study profiled T cell receptor beta repertoires in ankylosing spondylitis patients and healthy donors. In total, the full study cohort was made up of about 99 healthy donors and 25 ankylosing spondylitis patients. Samples of peripheral blood were taken, and for ankylosing spondylitis patients, synovial fluid was collected as well. What the work shows at the level of the full study, not this receptor alone: The disease-linked clones showed a CD8+ phenotype and occurred at relatively low frequencies in peripheral blood. The disease-linked clones were reported to be significantly enriched in matched synovial fluid samples from ankylosing spondylitis patients. Some motif variants had previously been reported in the synovial fluid and blood of reactive arthritis patients, which suggests shared mechanisms of disease initiation. Blood from ankylosing spondylitis patients appeared to be characterized by a TCR beta motif made up of about 8 highly homologous amino acid variants.

TCRdb records Illumina HiSeq 2500 as the sequencer. TCR beta libraries were prepared by quantitative 5'-RACE with molecular barcodes. Turning to the authors' computational methods: To identify disease-linked TCR variants, a new computational method was used, one built on a probabilistic model of VDJ rearrangement. TCRdb trimmed the raw reads at Q25, called clones with MiXCR and kept productive beta chains. Entries that share a CDR3 protein sequence are merged under the most common genes and DNA. These V and J calls derive from TCRdb rather than the authors' analysis. The sample has 250,000 to 400,000 distinct CDR3 sequences on record, 9.5% to 13% of them singletons. Roughly 9.5% of the sample belongs to the ten largest clones. Points on this clonotype: No cognate antigen has been identified for it. It has no much larger one-base neighbor in the sample; base qualities were not kept.

Including the terminal cysteine and phenylalanine, the CDR3 comprises 14 residues. Only the CDR3 region is kept as DNA, spanning 42 bases read in frame from base 1. The CDR1 and CDR2 encoded by the germline V gene (reference sequence) are GTSNPN and SVGIG. Trimming at the junction amounts to 1 base on V and 8 bases on J, and the germline ends lie 17 bases apart. The rearrangement combines TRBV30 with TRBJ1-2, with no confidently assigned D gene. Specimen: blood, either unsorted or a sorted T cell fraction (not recorded which). The receptor's source is a female donor with ankylosing spondylitis or in good health (not recorded which). The CDR3 protein sequence reads: CAWSGGLGRLGYTF. The nucleotide sequence is given as TGTGCCTGGAGTGGAGGTCTAGGTCGGTTGGGCTACACCTTC. The entire variable domain, with the stretches around the CDR3 drawn from the reference TRBV30 and TRBJ1-2 proteins, is SQTIHQWPATLVQPVGSPLSLECTVEGTSNPNLYWYRQAAGRGLQLLFYSVGIGQISSEVPQNLSASRPQDRQFILSSKKLLLSDSGFYLCAWSGGLGRLGYTFGSGTRLTVV.